Listed below are T cell receptor beta chains from one sample, sequenced in a study of technical replicates of blood from a handful of donors. Profiled with immunoSEQ multiplex PCR; TCRdb holds only in-frame clones, not every one. The sample has about 76,000 clones, approximately 94% seen once. The sequencing sample was made of T cells isolated from PBMCs. The receptors here all came from a human donor in good health. The CDR3 runs from the conserved cysteine through the conserved F or W. D genes are given only for firm matches. Not all rows give a size; the values are once, few, many and, for expanded clones, a class.

cdr3_aa: CASSLRTGASYEQYF
cdr3_nt: TGTGCCAGCAGCTTAAGGACGGGAGCCTCCTACGAGCAGTACTTC
d_call: -
cdr3_length: 15
j_call: TRBJ2-7
v_call: TRBV7-2
clone_size: once

cdr3_aa: CASSDRGRLGKAFF
cdr3_nt: TGTGCCAGCAGCGACAGGGGGCGATTAGGGAAGGCTTTCTTT
d_call: TRBD1
cdr3_length: 14
j_call: TRBJ1-1
v_call: TRBV7-6
clone_size: few

cdr3_aa: CASSRTGGRNEQFF
cdr3_nt: TGCGCCAGCAGCCGGACAGGAGGTCGAAATGAGCAGTTCTTC
d_call: TRBD1
cdr3_length: 14
j_call: TRBJ2-1
v_call: TRBV5-1
clone_size: once

cdr3_aa: CASSVGNGGHEQFF
cdr3_nt: TGTGCCAGCAGCGTAGGAAACGGGGGGCATGAGCAGTTCTTC
d_call: -
cdr3_length: 14
j_call: TRBJ2-1
v_call: TRBV9
clone_size: -

cdr3_aa: CASRAAGQPQHF
cdr3_nt: TGTGCCAGCAGGGCCGCCGGGCAGCCCCAGCATTTT
d_call: -
cdr3_length: 12
j_call: TRBJ1-5
v_call: TRBV5-4
clone_size: -

cdr3_aa: CASSPRTSLTGELFF
cdr3_nt: TGTGCCAGCAGCCCCAGAACTAGTCTCACCGGGGAGCTGTTTTTT
d_call: -
cdr3_length: 15
j_call: TRBJ2-2
v_call: TRBV9
clone_size: once

cdr3_aa: CAWSGLAGGYNEQFF
cdr3_nt: TGTGCCTGGAGTGGACTAGCGGGAGGGTACAATGAGCAGTTCTTC
d_call: TRBD2
cdr3_length: 15
j_call: TRBJ2-1
v_call: TRBV30
clone_size: -

cdr3_aa: CTSSQDGALYNEQFF
cdr3_nt: TGCACCAGCAGCCAAGATGGAGCGCTATACAATGAGCAGTTCTTC
d_call: -
cdr3_length: 15
j_call: TRBJ2-1
v_call: TRBV1
clone_size: -

cdr3_aa: CASSQEGREWPQYF
cdr3_nt: TGCGCCAGCAGCCAAGAGGGTCGGGAGTGGCCGCAGTATTTT
d_call: -
cdr3_length: 14
j_call: TRBJ2-3
v_call: TRBV4-3
clone_size: few

cdr3_aa: CASSLDRRSGNTIYF
cdr3_nt: TGTGCCAGCAGCTTGGACAGGAGATCTGGAAACACCATATATTTT
d_call: -
cdr3_length: 15
j_call: TRBJ1-3
v_call: TRBV5-6
clone_size: -

cdr3_aa: CASSDGPGLAVIGLFF
cdr3_nt: TGTGCCAGCAGTGACGGACCGGGACTGGCAGTAATCGGACTGTTTTTT
d_call: -
cdr3_length: 16
j_call: TRBJ1-4
v_call: TRBV2
clone_size: -

cdr3_aa: CASRPGGDSSYGYTF
cdr3_nt: TGTGCCAGCAGGCCGGGAGGGGACAGCTCTTATGGCTACACCTTC
d_call: TRBD1
cdr3_length: 15
j_call: TRBJ1-2
v_call: TRBV7-2
clone_size: -

cdr3_aa: CASSLAGARAINTGELFF
cdr3_nt: TGTGCCAGCAGTTTAGCGGGCGCCCGGGCAATAAACACCGGGGAGCTGTTTTTT
d_call: -
cdr3_length: 18
j_call: TRBJ2-2
v_call: TRBV27
clone_size: -

cdr3_aa: CAHNQDMGNEQFF
cdr3_nt: TGTGCCCATAACCAGGACATGGGGAATGAGCAGTTCTTC
d_call: -
cdr3_length: 13
j_call: TRBJ2-1
v_call: TRBV30
clone_size: -

cdr3_aa: CASIDRGNTGELFF
cdr3_nt: TGTGCCAGCATCGACAGGGGGAACACCGGGGAGCTGTTTTTT
d_call: TRBD1
cdr3_length: 14
j_call: TRBJ2-2
v_call: TRBV28
clone_size: -

cdr3_aa: CASSLPRDPGGYGYTF
cdr3_nt: TGTGCCAGCAGCTTGCCCCGGGACCCAGGGGGCTATGGCTACACCTTC
d_call: TRBD1
cdr3_length: 16
j_call: TRBJ1-2
v_call: TRBV5-6
clone_size: -

cdr3_aa: CASSLGSRTGNTGELFF
cdr3_nt: TGCGCCAGCAGCCTGGGGTCCAGGACAGGAAACACCGGGGAGCTGTTTTTT
d_call: TRBD1
cdr3_length: 17
j_call: TRBJ2-2
v_call: TRBV5-1
clone_size: once

cdr3_aa: CASTVSRNLISGNTIYF
cdr3_nt: TGTGCCAGCACTGTGTCCCGAAACCTAATCTCTGGAAACACCATATATTTT
d_call: -
cdr3_length: 17
j_call: TRBJ1-3
v_call: TRBV25-1
clone_size: -

cdr3_aa: CASSLDREDGYTF
cdr3_nt: TGTGCCAGTAGTTTGGACAGGGAGGATGGCTACACCTTC
d_call: TRBD1
cdr3_length: 13
j_call: TRBJ1-2
v_call: TRBV19
clone_size: -

cdr3_aa: CASSQAPAGGARNIQYF
cdr3_nt: TGCGCCAGCAGCCAAGCTCCAGCGGGGGGTGCGAGAAACATTCAGTACTTC
d_call: TRBD2
cdr3_length: 17
j_call: TRBJ2-4
v_call: TRBV4-1
clone_size: -

cdr3_aa: CASSFSGRGHNEQFF
cdr3_nt: TGTGCCAGCAGCTTCAGCGGGAGAGGACACAATGAGCAGTTCTTC
d_call: TRBD2
cdr3_length: 15
j_call: TRBJ2-1
v_call: TRBV7-2
clone_size: -

cdr3_aa: CASSQGLFAYGYTF
cdr3_nt: TGTGCCAGCAGCCAAGGACTCTTCGCCTATGGCTACACCTTC
d_call: -
cdr3_length: 14
j_call: TRBJ1-2
v_call: TRBV14
clone_size: once

cdr3_aa: CASSLGGVRGWRNQPQHF
cdr3_nt: TGTGCCAGCAGCTTGGGAGGTGTACGGGGTTGGCGAAATCAGCCCCAGCATTTT
d_call: -
cdr3_length: 18
j_call: TRBJ1-5
v_call: TRBV5-8
clone_size: -

cdr3_aa: CASSAYAVIRNYGYTF
cdr3_nt: TGTGCCAGCAGTGCGTATGCGGTGATCCGAAACTATGGCTACACCTTC
d_call: -
cdr3_length: 16
j_call: TRBJ1-2
v_call: TRBV6-1
clone_size: -

cdr3_aa: CASSPDRDDEQYF
cdr3_nt: TGTGCCAGCAGCCCGGACAGGGACGACGAGCAGTACTTC
d_call: TRBD1
cdr3_length: 13
j_call: TRBJ2-7
v_call: TRBV7-7
clone_size: -

cdr3_aa: CASSKSESSYEQYF
cdr3_nt: TGTGCCAGCAGCAAAAGCGAGAGCTCCTACGAGCAGTACTTC
d_call: -
cdr3_length: 14
j_call: TRBJ2-7
v_call: TRBV11-2
clone_size: -

cdr3_aa: CASSRGQYEQYF
cdr3_nt: TGTGCCAGCAGCCGGGGACAGTACGAGCAGTACTTC
d_call: TRBD1
cdr3_length: 12
j_call: TRBJ2-7
v_call: TRBV11-3
clone_size: -

cdr3_aa: CASRQGSNEQFF
cdr3_nt: TGTGCCAGCAGACAGGGTAGCAATGAGCAGTTCTTC
d_call: -
cdr3_length: 12
j_call: TRBJ2-1
v_call: TRBV6-4
clone_size: -

cdr3_aa: CASNLQGRVTEAFF
cdr3_nt: TGTGCCAGCAATCTACAGGGTCGGGTCACTGAAGCTTTCTTT
d_call: -
cdr3_length: 14
j_call: TRBJ1-1
v_call: TRBV6-5
clone_size: -

cdr3_aa: CSVARQGAWEQYF
cdr3_nt: TGCAGCGTGGCAAGGCAGGGCGCGTGGGAGCAGTACTTC
d_call: -
cdr3_length: 13
j_call: TRBJ2-7
v_call: TRBV29-1
clone_size: once

cdr3_aa: CASSSFSTRGNTIYF
cdr3_nt: TGTGCCAGCAGCTCCTTCTCGACTCGTGGAAACACCATATATTTT
d_call: -
cdr3_length: 15
j_call: TRBJ1-3
v_call: TRBV6-5
clone_size: -

cdr3_aa: CASSEYGAYSISPGDTQYF
cdr3_nt: TGTGCCAGCAGTGAATATGGGGCATATAGCATATCCCCCGGAGATACGCAGTATTTT
d_call: -
cdr3_length: 19
j_call: TRBJ2-3
v_call: TRBV2
clone_size: once

cdr3_aa: CASSLRSYGGLSYEQYF
cdr3_nt: TGTGCCAGCAGCTTACGTAGTTACGGTGGACTCTCCTACGAGCAGTACTTC
d_call: -
cdr3_length: 17
j_call: TRBJ2-7
v_call: TRBV7-2
clone_size: -

cdr3_aa: CASSFPPHSPGDTQYF
cdr3_nt: TGTGCCAGCAGCTTTCCCCCGCACTCCCCAGGGGATACGCAGTATTTT
d_call: -
cdr3_length: 16
j_call: TRBJ2-3
v_call: TRBV7-9
clone_size: -

cdr3_aa: CAWSPSTEQFF
cdr3_nt: TGTGCCTGGAGTCCTAGCACTGAGCAGTTCTTC
d_call: -
cdr3_length: 11
j_call: TRBJ2-1
v_call: TRBV30
clone_size: -

cdr3_aa: CSVLTSPGYEQYF
cdr3_nt: TGCAGCGTTCTGACTAGTCCAGGCTACGAGCAGTACTTC
d_call: -
cdr3_length: 13
j_call: TRBJ2-7
v_call: TRBV29-1
clone_size: -

cdr3_aa: CASSLTSQNSYNEQFF
cdr3_nt: TGTGCCAGCAGCTTAACTAGCCAGAACTCCTACAATGAGCAGTTCTTC
d_call: -
cdr3_length: 16
j_call: TRBJ2-1
v_call: TRBV7-8
clone_size: -

cdr3_aa: CASSEFSGADVEQFF
cdr3_nt: TGTGCCAGCAGCGAATTTAGCGGGGCGGACGTTGAGCAGTTCTTC
d_call: TRBD2
cdr3_length: 15
j_call: TRBJ2-1
v_call: TRBV7-3
clone_size: -

cdr3_aa: CAWTHDSLATEAFF
cdr3_nt: TGTGCCTGGACCCATGACAGTTTGGCCACTGAAGCTTTCTTT
d_call: -
cdr3_length: 14
j_call: TRBJ1-1
v_call: TRBV30
clone_size: -

cdr3_aa: CASGPYEQYF
cdr3_nt: TGTGCCAGCGGGCCCTACGAGCAGTACTTC
d_call: -
cdr3_length: 10
j_call: TRBJ2-7
v_call: TRBV6-1
clone_size: -

cdr3_aa: CAVGRWGAFF
cdr3_nt: TGTGCCGTCGGGAGGTGGGGAGCTTTCTTT
d_call: -
cdr3_length: 10
j_call: TRBJ1-1
v_call: TRBV2
clone_size: once

cdr3_aa: CASSIRREEIDTQYF
cdr3_nt: TGTGCCAGTAGTATAAGGCGGGAGGAGATAGATACGCAGTATTTT
d_call: TRBD2
cdr3_length: 15
j_call: TRBJ2-3
v_call: TRBV19
clone_size: -

cdr3_aa: CASSHPGTGYDYGYTF
cdr3_nt: TGTGCCAGCAGCCACCCGGGGACAGGGTATGACTATGGCTACACCTTC
d_call: TRBD1
cdr3_length: 16
j_call: TRBJ1-2
v_call: TRBV11-2
clone_size: -

cdr3_aa: CASSHAQEPYEQYF
cdr3_nt: TGTGCCAGCAGCCATGCCCAGGAACCCTACGAGCAGTACTTC
d_call: -
cdr3_length: 14
j_call: TRBJ2-7
v_call: TRBV4-2
clone_size: -